The clone carrying this T cell receptor beta chain occurred many times. From the 5' RACE reads, TCRdb called clonotypes with MiXCR, one entry per CDR3 protein. Of 250,000 to 300,000 distinct CDR3 sequences in the sample, 16% were seen once. The sample comes from a study of T-cell memory formation after mild COVID-19. Between the trimmed V and J ends, which lost 5 bases and 7 bases, there was a span of 11 bases. Looked up from germline, CDR1 is SGHVS and CDR2 is FQNEAQ. CDR3 length: 13 amino acids. The sequence came from a man aged 18 to 29 who had mild COVID-19 (a few samples of this study predate the infection). Cell type and time point are not known. The sequencing input was PBMCs or a T cell subset sorted from them (not recorded which). The chain joins TRBV7-8 to TRBJ2-2; D is ambiguous. CDR3: CASSLVQIGELFF. The DNA for the CDR3 is TGTGCCAGCAGCCTTGTGCAGATCGGGGAGCTGTTTTTT.